These T cell receptor beta chains were read from a single sample in a study of shared clonotypes between healthy human individuals. Libraries were prepared by immunoSEQ multiplex PCR; TCRdb keeps only in-frame clonotypes and omits some of them. The sample shows approximately 2,000,000 clones, 92% of them seen only once. Sequenced: naive CD4+ T cells from PBMCs. The receptors were sampled from a man between 18 and 35 years old in good health. Some clones in this sample may be carry-over from other donors' samples. CDR3s include the opening cysteine and the closing phenylalanine or tryptophan. Fields, in order: V gene, clone size, J gene, D gene, CDR3 DNA, CDR3 protein. The D gene is left open where the match is weak. Where a row states a size, it is once, few, many or the class of an expanded clone; other rows omit it.

v_gene: TRBV19; abundance: -; j_gene: TRBJ2-1; d_gene: -; CDR3nt: TGTGCCAGTAGTGGGAAGAACATACTAGCCTACAATGAGCAGTTCTTC; CDR3aa: CASSGKNILAYNEQFF
v_gene: TRBV11-2; abundance: -; j_gene: TRBJ1-3; d_gene: TRBD1; CDR3nt: TGTGCCAGCAGCTTAGCGACGGGGACAGTTGGAAACACCATATATTTT; CDR3aa: CASSLATGTVGNTIYF
v_gene: TRBV28; abundance: -; j_gene: TRBJ2-1; d_gene: TRBD2; CDR3nt: TGTGCCAGCAGCGGGACTAGCGGGAGCAATGAGCAGTTCTTC; CDR3aa: CASSGTSGSNEQFF
v_gene: TRBV6-5; abundance: -; j_gene: TRBJ1-2; d_gene: -; CDR3nt: TGTGCCAGCACCCTGGGACGGATGGGAGGCTACACCTTC; CDR3aa: CASTLGRMGGYTF
v_gene: TRBV19; abundance: once; j_gene: TRBJ2-7; d_gene: TRBD2; CDR3nt: TGTGCCAGTAGTACAAGCGGGAGTGAGAGATCCTACGAGCAGTACTTC; CDR3aa: CASSTSGSERSYEQYF
v_gene: TRBV5-1; abundance: -; j_gene: TRBJ2-7; d_gene: TRBD1; CDR3nt: TGCGCCAGCAGCTTCAGGACAGGGGCCCCTCCCTACGAGCAGTACTTC; CDR3aa: CASSFRTGAPPYEQYF
v_gene: TRBV18; abundance: few; j_gene: TRBJ1-1; d_gene: -; CDR3nt: TGTGCCAGCTCACCGCTACAGAACACTGAAGCTTTCTTT; CDR3aa: CASSPLQNTEAFF
v_gene: TRBV18; abundance: -; j_gene: TRBJ2-7; d_gene: TRBD1; CDR3nt: TGTGCCAGCTCATCCGGGACAGGGGCCTACGAGCAGTACTTC; CDR3aa: CASSSGTGAYEQYF
v_gene: TRBV28; abundance: -; j_gene: TRBJ2-6; d_gene: TRBD1; CDR3nt: TGTGCCAGCAGTCTAGGACAGGGAGTCATTGGGGCCAACGTCCTGACTTTC; CDR3aa: CASSLGQGVIGANVLTF
v_gene: TRBV19; abundance: -; j_gene: TRBJ1-1; d_gene: TRBD1; CDR3nt: TGTGCCAGTACCGACAGGGGAGGATCCTTGAGTGAAGCTTTCTTT; CDR3aa: CASTDRGGSLSEAFF
v_gene: TRBV7-8; abundance: -; j_gene: TRBJ1-5; d_gene: TRBD1; CDR3nt: TGTGCCAGCAGCTGGGAGGGGGCAAGTCAGCCCCAGCATTTT; CDR3aa: CASSWEGASQPQHF
v_gene: TRBV11-3; abundance: few; j_gene: TRBJ1-2; d_gene: -; CDR3nt: TGTGCCAGCAGCTTAGGTGGCGGGGGCTACACCTTC; CDR3aa: CASSLGGGGYTF
v_gene: TRBV2; abundance: -; j_gene: TRBJ2-5; d_gene: TRBD1; CDR3nt: TGTGCCAGCATTCGACAGGGGGGGACCGGAGAGACCCAGTACTTC; CDR3aa: CASIRQGGTGETQYF
v_gene: TRBV4-2; abundance: -; j_gene: TRBJ2-7; d_gene: -; CDR3nt: TGTGCCAGCAGCCAAGATCAGGGGGGACCCTACGAGCAGTACTTC; CDR3aa: CASSQDQGGPYEQYF
v_gene: TRBV30; abundance: -; j_gene: TRBJ1-3; d_gene: -; CDR3nt: TGTGCCTGGAGTGTTAGGGGGAACACCATATATTTT; CDR3aa: CAWSVRGNTIYF
v_gene: TRBV18; abundance: -; j_gene: TRBJ2-7; d_gene: TRBD1; CDR3nt: TGTGCCAGCTCACCAGGGCAGGGGGCCTACGAGCAGTACTTC; CDR3aa: CASSPGQGAYEQYF
v_gene: TRBV20-1; abundance: -; j_gene: TRBJ2-5; d_gene: -; CDR3nt: TGCAGTGCCCACAGGGAGACCCAGTACTTC; CDR3aa: CSAHRETQYF